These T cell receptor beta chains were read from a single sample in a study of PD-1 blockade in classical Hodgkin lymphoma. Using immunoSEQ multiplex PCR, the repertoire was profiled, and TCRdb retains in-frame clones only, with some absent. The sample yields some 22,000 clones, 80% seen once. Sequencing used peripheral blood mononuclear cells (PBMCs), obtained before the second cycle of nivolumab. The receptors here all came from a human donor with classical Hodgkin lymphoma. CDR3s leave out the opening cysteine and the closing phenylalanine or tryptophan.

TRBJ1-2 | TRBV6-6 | ASSYVEPHNYGYT
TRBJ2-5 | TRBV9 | ASSAYLGLADQETQY
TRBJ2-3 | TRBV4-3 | ASSQDSSGQGVTDTQY
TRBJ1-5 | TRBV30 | AWSPWGGNQPQH
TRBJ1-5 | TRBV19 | ASSIDKKALQPQH
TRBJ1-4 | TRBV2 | ASSELAVGGEKLF
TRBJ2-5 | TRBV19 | ASSIPSGGAQETQY
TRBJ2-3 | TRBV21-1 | ASPLGRGFQDTQY
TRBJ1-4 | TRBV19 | ASSITLSTNEKLF
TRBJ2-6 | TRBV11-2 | ASSFPQPGANVLT
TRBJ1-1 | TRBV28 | ASSHTPGNTEAF
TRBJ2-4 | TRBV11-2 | ASSLDYTSGRNIQY
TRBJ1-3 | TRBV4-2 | ASSQPEVGSGNTIY
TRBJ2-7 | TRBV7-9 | ASSLGSGSYEQY
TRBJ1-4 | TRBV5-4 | ASSTGPPINEKLF
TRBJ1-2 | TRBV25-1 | ASSENKQGARGYT
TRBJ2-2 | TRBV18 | ASSPRPGTANGELF
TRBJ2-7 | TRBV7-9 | ASSFPKTGENYEQY
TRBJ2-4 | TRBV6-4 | ASRSLAGGLFKNIQY
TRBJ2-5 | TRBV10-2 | ASSEGYGGRQY
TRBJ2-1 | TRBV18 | ASSPPTGGRYNEQF
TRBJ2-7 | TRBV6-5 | ASSLQDYEQY
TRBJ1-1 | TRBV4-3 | ASSPRYAPDSGTEAF
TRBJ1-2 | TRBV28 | ASSPRGYT